The 14 T cell receptor beta chains given below trace back to one sample, sequenced in a study of human T cells and chemical hapten exposure. The total RNA was obtained from whole blood that was not fractionated. TCRdb recomputed calls from the 5' RACE reads with MiXCR, one row per CDR3 protein. Altogether 130,000 or so distinct CDR3 sequences are present, over 3.5% being singletons, with the ten largest covering 1.3% to 1.5%. Receptor source: a female donor in good health.

This clonotype has ten or more counts. V and J are TRBV2 and TRBJ2-5; TRBD1 might be the D (6 bases). The V and J ends lost 10 bases and 3 bases respectively, with 12 bases between them. CDR1 and CDR2 from the germline V gene are SNHLY and FYNNEI. The CDR3 loop spans 12 amino acids. The CDR3 loop reads CATNRDKETQYF. The DNA for the CDR3 is TGTGCCACCAACCGGGACAAAGAGACCCAGTACTTC.

This clonotype came up many times. In DNA, the CDR3 is TGTGCCAGCAGCTCACCCTTCCTAGCGGGGGACCGATATACGCAGTATTTT. This translates into CASSSPFLAGDRYTQYF. The chain has TRBV7-2 and TRBJ2-3; 10 nucleotides match TRBD2. CDR3 length: 17 residues. V gave up 4 bases and J gave up 7 bases; unmatched junction bases: 14. Germline V gene lookup returns CDR1 SGHTA and CDR2 FQGNSA.

This clonotype was found a few times. The rearrangement uses TRBV6-5 and TRBJ1-1; D may be TRBD1 (6 bases). CDR3 length: 14 amino acids. CDR1 is MNHEY and CDR2 is SVGAGI in the germline V gene. The ends were cut back, 6 bases at V and 6 bases at J, with 17 bases in the middle. The chain's CDR3 is CASRTQGCGAEAFF. As DNA, the CDR3 is TGTGCCAGCAGGACCCAGGGGTGTGGCGCTGAAGCTTTCTTT.

CDR3 residues: CASSLSDWAGEQFF. DNA for the CDR3: TGCGCCAGCAGCTTGTCGGACTGGGCGGGTGAGCAGTTCTTC. V gene TRBV5-1 combines with J gene TRBJ2-1, with TRBD2 as a possible D gene (5 bases). CDR3 length: 14 amino acids. The germline V gene encodes CDR1 SGHRS and CDR2 YFSETQ. The germline V and J ends were trimmed by 1 base and 9 bases, with 14 bases remaining between them.

This clonotype occurred many times. The chain combines TRBV2 with TRBJ1-1, with 7 bases lining up with TRBD1. CDR3 length equals 16 residues. Losses at the gene ends were 6 bases for V and 0 bases for J; bases not matched to a gene: 10. CDR1 is SNHLY, CDR2 FYNNEI, per germline. Here the CDR3 DNA reads TGTGCCAGCAGCAGGAACAGGGGAGGCATGAACACTGAAGCTTTCTTT. As protein: CASSRNRGGMNTEAFF.

Many counts were recorded for this clonotype. The genes are TRBV6-2 or TRBV6-3 and TRBJ1-2; TRBD1 might be the D (5 bases). The CDR3 totals 13 residues. Looked up from germline, CDR1 is MNHEY and CDR2 is SVGEGT. Trimming stripped 2 bases from V and 4 bases from J, with 8 bases between. The CDR3 sequence: CASSYGTTYGYTF. DNA for the CDR3: TGTGCCAGCAGTTACGGGACGACCTATGGCTACACCTTC.

This clonotype was picked up many times. The CDR3 sequence: CASSSAAETQYF. CDR3 nucleotide sequence: TGTGCCAGCAGTTCTGCGGCCGAGACCCAGTACTTC. This rearrangement joins TRBV27 to TRBJ2-5; no definite D call. Germline CDR1 MNHEY, CDR2 SMNVEV (reference sequence). V lost 4 bases and J lost 5, with 8 bases in between. The CDR3 contains 12 residues.

This clonotype came up many times. The J gene is TRBJ2-7, the V gene TRBV6-6, with 7 bases fitting TRBD2. The CDR3 covers 16 residues. CDR1 is MNHNY and CDR2 is SVGAGI in the germline V gene (reference sequence). Trimming cost V 6 bases and J 2 bases; bases outside gene matches: 13. The DNA of the CDR3 is TGTGCCAGCAGAACCGTGGCGGGAGAATCTCCCTACGAGCAGTACTTC. Translated, it gives CASRTVAGESPYEQYF.

This clonotype occurred many times. The rearrangement links TRBV12-3 or TRBV12-4 to TRBJ2-1, with D perhaps given as TRBD1 or TRBD2 (6 bases each). V was pared by 3 bases and J by 9 bases, with 12 bases between. The CDR3 has 13 amino acids. In DNA form, the CDR3 reads TGTGCCAGCAGTTTTGGGGGGCGGGGTGAGCAGTTCTTC. Residues: CASSFGGRGEQFF.

This clonotype was detected ten times or more. V is TRBV29-1 and J is TRBJ1-2; no clear D gene. Germline assignment: CDR1 SQVTM and CDR2 ANQGSEA. With 3 bases removed from V and 1 base from J, the gap between germline ends came to 3 bases. This CDR3 has 11 amino acids. This CDR3 is CSVEVNYGYTF. The CDR3 DNA sequence: TGCAGCGTTGAGGTTAACTATGGCTACACCTTC.

This clonotype has a count of ten or more. The chain carries TRBV11-2 and TRBJ2-2; 7 nucleotides match TRBD2. Trimming cost V 1 base and J 1 base; bases outside gene matches: 6. The CDR3 is 17 amino acids. Per germline, CDR1 SGHAT and CDR2 FQNNGV. The CDR3 loop is CASSLGAAGVNTGELFF. The CDR3 bases are TGTGCCAGCAGCTTAGGGGCGGCGGGGGTGAACACCGGGGAGCTGTTTTTT.

This clonotype has just a few counts. The V and J genes are TRBV5-1 and TRBJ2-1; TRBD2 agrees at 11 bases. Germline V gene data show CDR1 as SGHRS and CDR2 as YFSETQ. The V segment lost 5 bases and the J segment 6 bases; nucleotides outside the gene matches: 10. The CDR3 extends over 16 amino acids. CDR3 amino acids: CASSREPGLAANEQFF. The CDR3 DNA reads as TGCGCCAGCAGTAGAGAACCGGGACTAGCGGCCAATGAGCAGTTCTTC.

In its sample, this clonotype was seen many times. V gene TRBV25-1 combines with J gene TRBJ2-7; D remains unclear. Germline V gives CDR1 MGHDK, CDR2 SYGVNS. The CDR3 is 15 amino acids. V lost 5 bases and J lost 0, with 14 bases in between. The CDR3 nucleotides are TGTGCCAGCAGTACCTCCGGTAGGGTCTCCTACGAGCAGTACTTC. Translated: CASSTSGRVSYEQYF.

This clonotype was observed many times. V and J are TRBV29-1 and TRBJ1-1; D unresolved. The CDR3 has 13 residues. Germline lookup yields CDR1 SQVTM and CDR2 ANQGSEA. Trimming removed 3 bases from V and 0 bases from J, with 8 bases in between. The CDR3 loop reads CSVDEGMNTEAFF. As DNA, the CDR3 is TGCAGCGTTGATGAGGGAATGAACACTGAAGCTTTCTTT.